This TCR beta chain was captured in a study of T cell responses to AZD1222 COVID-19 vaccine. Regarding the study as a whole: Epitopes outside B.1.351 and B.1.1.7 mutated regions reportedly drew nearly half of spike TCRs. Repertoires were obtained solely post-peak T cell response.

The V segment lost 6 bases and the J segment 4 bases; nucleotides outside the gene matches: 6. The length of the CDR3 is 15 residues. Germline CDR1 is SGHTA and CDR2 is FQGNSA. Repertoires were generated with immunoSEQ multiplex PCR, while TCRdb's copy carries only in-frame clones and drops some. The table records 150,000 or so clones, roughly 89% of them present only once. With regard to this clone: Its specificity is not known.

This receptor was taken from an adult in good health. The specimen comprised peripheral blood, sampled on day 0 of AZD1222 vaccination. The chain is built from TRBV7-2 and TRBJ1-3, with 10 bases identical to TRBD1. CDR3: CASSRQGARGNTIYF. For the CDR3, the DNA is TGTGCCAGCAGTCGACAGGGGGCGCGGGGAAACACCATATATTTT.